Shown below are 30 T cell receptor beta chains from a single sample sequenced in a study of blood T cell repertoires in COVID-19 (TCRdb year 2020). The library was generated by the immunoSEQ multiplex PCR assay. TCRdb mirrors the immuneACCESS table, restricted to in-frame sequences. Some clones are absent from its copies; in checked studies, under half trace to an unresolved V gene, and the reason for the others is unknown. The sample table shows about 300,000 clones, and 65% to 85% are seen once. About 1.2% of the sample comes from the top ten. Sequencing was carried out using peripheral blood. These receptor sequences come from a woman between 45 and 65 years old with acute or convalescent COVID-19.

The chain combines TRBV2 with TRBJ1-2; 7 positions match TRBD1. After removal of 4 bases from V and 3 bases from J, the junction contained 2 bases not matched to a gene. Germline V gene data show CDR1 as SNHLY and CDR2 as FYNNEI. This CDR3 region has 13 residues. DNA of the CDR3: TGTGCCAGCAGTGTTCAGGGGGACTATGGCTACACCTTC. Translating gives CASSVQGDYGYTF.

The V and J genes are TRBV3-1 (or the pseudogene TRBV3-2) and TRBJ2-7; 9 bases line up with TRBD2. Germline trimming cut 6 bases from V and 7 bases from J; bases unmatched to any gene: 7. This CDR3 is built from 13 residues. Germline V gives CDR1 LGHDT, CDR2 YNNKEL (reference sequence). The CDR3: CASRLAGDREQYF. The CDR3 DNA reads as TGTGCCAGCAGGTTAGCGGGAGACAGGGAGCAGTACTTC.

This chain links TRBV7-6 with TRBJ2-7; D call uncertain. The germline V and J ends were trimmed by 1 base and 0 bases, with 10 bases remaining between them. Germline V lookup: CDR1 SGHVS, CDR2 FNYEAQ. The CDR3 has 15 residues. The CDR3 DNA sequence: TGTGCCAGCAGCTTAGGCGCAGGCAGCTCCTACGAGCAGTACTTC. It encodes CASSLGAGSSYEQYF.

This chain joins TRBV28 and TRBJ1-1; the match to TRBD1 covers 7 bases. This CDR3 spans 14 amino acids. Germline V gene lookup returns CDR1 MDHEN and CDR2 SYDVKM. Trimming took 6 bases from V and 2 from J; bases not matched to a gene: 6. CDR3 loop: CASRPTGVNTEAFF. The CDR3 nucleotides are TGTGCCAGCAGACCCACAGGGGTTAACACTGAAGCTTTCTTT.

The count of this clone is one. V usage is TRBV14 and J usage is TRBJ2-1, with no clear D. This CDR3 is built from 13 residues. The V and J ends lost 0 bases and 9 bases respectively, with 9 bases between them. From germline, CDR1 is SGHDN and CDR2 FVKESK. CDR3 protein: CASSQDSSSEQFF. CDR3 in DNA: TGTGCCAGCAGCCAAGATAGCTCCAGTGAGCAGTTCTTC.

The chain recombines TRBV4-1 with TRBJ1-1; TRBD1 agrees at 7 bases. This CDR3 has 16 residues. Per the germline V gene, CDR1 is MGHRA and CDR2 is YSYEKL. J was trimmed by 0 bases and V by 5 bases; bases with no gene match: 9. CDR3 sequence: CASSGSPGGVNTEAFF. CDR3 DNA sequence: TGCGCCAGCAGCGGTAGCCCAGGGGGTGTGAACACTGAAGCTTTCTTT.

This rearrangement joins TRBV12-3 or TRBV12-4 to TRBJ2-1, with TRBD2 identical over 8 bases. This CDR3 region has 13 residues. Trimming took 4 bases from V and 6 from J; bases not matched to a gene: 2. CDR3 amino acids: CASSSLAVNEQFF. The CDR3 nucleotides are TGTGCCAGCAGTTCACTAGCGGTCAATGAGCAGTTCTTC.

This rearrangement joins TRBV5-4 to TRBJ1-1; the match to TRBD1 covers 9 bases. CDR3 size: 17 residues. Germline CDR1 and CDR2: SGHNT and YYREEE (reference sequence). V trimming: 1 base; J trimming: 11 bases; junction bases outside the gene matches: 18. CDR3 nucleotides: TGTGCCAGCAGCTTGTTAGCCGGGACAGGGAACGCAATAACGGCTTTCTTT. Translated: CASSLLAGTGNAITAFF.

J is TRBJ1-5 and V is TRBV7-6; TRBD1 might be the D (5 bases). Per the germline V gene, CDR1 is SGHVS and CDR2 is FNYEAQ. This CDR3 region has 13 residues. Trimming stripped 1 base from V and 6 bases from J, with 7 bases between. The chain's CDR3 is CASSLGTGQPQHF. As DNA, the CDR3 is TGTGCCAGCAGCTTAGGAACAGGTCAGCCCCAGCATTTT.

For this clone: The junction departs from germline at one end; a sequencing error may be responsible. The chain employs TRBV5-1 and TRBJ1-2; possible D gene TRBD1, 5 bases. CDR3 length: 16 residues. The germline V gene encodes CDR1 SGHRS and CDR2 YFSETQ. CDR3 sequence: CASSLAGGGGNHGYTF. CDR3 DNA: TGCGCCAGCAGCTTGGCCGGGGGAGGTGGTAACCATGGCTACACCTTC.

The chain uses TRBV29-1 and TRBJ1-2; the D gene is possibly TRBD1 (5 bases). CDR1 and CDR2 from the germline V gene are SQVTM and ANQGSEA. The length of the CDR3 is 14 residues. V was cut by 5 bases and J by 0 bases, with 13 bases left in between. The CDR3 nucleotides read TGCAGCGTTACAGGAGAGTTAGCTAACTATGGCTACACCTTC. This encodes CSVTGELANYGYTF. The whole variable domain, remainder taken from reference TRBV29-1 and TRBJ1-2, is SAVISQKPSRDICQRGTSLTIQCQVDSQVTMMFWYRQQPGQSLTLIATANQGSEATYESGFVIDKFPISRPNLTFSTLTVSNMSPEDSSIYLCSVTGELANYGYTFGSGTRLTVV.

The chain recombines TRBV10-3 with TRBJ2-3; D is unclear. This CDR3 has 13 amino acids. Deletions cut 0 bases from V and 4 bases from J, with 5 bases between. Germline CDR1 ENHRY, CDR2 SYGVKD. The CDR3 DNA sequence: TGTGCCATCAGTGAGTCCTACCCAGATACGCAGTATTTT. It codes for CAISESYPDTQYF.

The CDR3 region has the DNA TGTGCCAGCACCGGGGGGGGGCAGAGGGACACAGATACGCAGTATTTT. It translates to CASTGGGQRDTDTQYF. The V call is TRBV2, the J call TRBJ2-3; 8 positions agree with TRBD2. V shed 7 bases and J 2 bases; nucleotides not matched to a gene: 11. Germline assignment: CDR1 SNHLY and CDR2 FYNNEI. This CDR3 region has 16 residues.

This clone was picked up one time. This chain joins TRBV4-1 and TRBJ1-1, with D possibly TRBD1 on 6 matching bases. V was trimmed by 4 bases and J by 5 bases, leaving 26 bases between them. CDR3 length equals 18 residues. Germline CDR1 is MGHRA and CDR2 is YSYEKL. The CDR3 loop reads CASSPSTGGGSRGTEAFF. CDR3 coding DNA: TGCGCCAGCAGCCCTTCTACCGGCGGGGGCTCCCGGGGGACTGAAGCTTTCTTT.

The chain recombines TRBV18 with TRBJ1-1; the D is unclear. Germline assignment: CDR1 KGHSH and CDR2 LQKENI. Trimming removed 6 bases at V and 0 bases at J, with 8 bases between. There are 13 residues in the CDR3. The CDR3 loop reads CASSITVNTEAFF. As DNA, the CDR3 is TGTGCCAGCTCGATAACGGTGAACACTGAAGCTTTCTTT.

The V and J genes are TRBV5-1 and TRBJ2-3; 7 bases align to TRBD2. The CDR3 is made up of 17 amino acids. V was pared by 2 bases and J by 5 bases, with 14 bases of the junction left unmatched. Germline V gene lookup returns CDR1 SGHRS and CDR2 YFSETQ. CDR3: CASSLKKRGSGVDTQYF. CDR3 DNA: TGCGCCAGCAGCTTAAAAAAGCGGGGCTCCGGGGTAGATACGCAGTATTTT.

This clone appeared a few times. The chain links TRBV4-3 to TRBJ2-7; 9 nucleotides agree with TRBD1. The CDR3 is made up of 15 amino acids. After removal of 4 bases from V and 3 bases from J, the junction contained 7 bases not matched to a gene. The germline CDR1 and CDR2 sequences are LGHNA and YSLEER. CDR3: CASSRATGGDYEQYF. The CDR3 DNA follows: TGCGCCAGCAGCCGTGCAACAGGGGGCGACTACGAGCAGTACTTC.

V and J are TRBV30 and TRBJ1-2, with unresolved D. The CDR3 sequence is 13 residues long. CDR1 is GTSNPN and CDR2 is SVGIG in the germline V gene (reference sequence). Trimming removed 0 bases at V and 0 bases at J, with 5 bases between. CDR3 nucleotides: TGTGCCTGGAGTGTTCGAGCTAACTATGGCTACACCTTC. Its protein is CAWSVRANYGYTF.

This clone showed up many times. The chain has TRBV5-1 and TRBJ1-2; perhaps TRBD1 as D (5 bases). This CDR3 region has 13 residues. Germline V gives CDR1 SGHRS, CDR2 YFSETQ. V lost 4 bases and J lost 3, with 10 bases in between. CDR3 loop: CASSQTDYYGYTF. The CDR3 nucleotides read TGCGCCAGCAGCCAGACAGATTACTATGGCTACACCTTC.

J is TRBJ2-3 and V is TRBV12-5; 8 nucleotides line up with TRBD1. The CDR3 has 17 residues. With 2 bases clipped from V and 8 bases from J, the junction kept 15 bases outside the gene matches. Germline V CDR1 and CDR2: LGHNT, FRNRAP. DNA for the CDR3: TGTGCTAGTGGTTTGCCCCAGGGGACTCTACAGGGGGGTACGCAGTATTTT. This translates into CASGLPQGTLQGGTQYF. The full variable domain, its missing parts supplied by reference TRBV12-5 and TRBJ2-3, is DARVTQTPRHKVTEMGQEVTMRCQPILGHNTVFWYRQTMMQGLELLAYFRNRAPLDDSGMPKDRFSAEMPDATLATLKIQPSEPRDSAVYFCASGLPQGTLQGGTQYFGPGTRLTVL.

V and J are TRBV5-5 and TRBJ1-6; D is uncertain. V lost 0 bases, J lost 7 bases, and 17 bases lay in between. Germline CDR1 reads SGHKS; CDR2 reads YYEKEE (reference sequence). This CDR3 comprises 17 residues. The CDR3 region is CASSLVIPRYLNSPLHF. DNA of the CDR3: TGTGCCAGCAGCTTGGTGATTCCTCGCTACCTAAATTCACCCCTCCACTTT.

This clone was counted a few times. The rearrangement uses TRBV3-1 (or the pseudogene TRBV3-2) and TRBJ1-3; 8 nucleotides match TRBD1. This CDR3 has 16 residues. Germline CDR1 and CDR2: LGHDT and YNNKEL (reference sequence). V was pared by 9 bases and J by 9 bases, with 19 bases of the junction left unmatched. The CDR3 sequence is CASPTGTGGPRGTIYF. DNA of the CDR3: TGTGCCAGTCCTACCGGGACAGGCGGACCCAGGGGCACCATATATTTT.

About this clone: Possible read error: a much larger clone is one base away. The chain recombines TRBV7-2 with TRBJ1-2, with D perhaps matching TRBD1 (6 bases). V was trimmed by 6 bases and J by 2 bases, leaving 10 bases between them. The germline CDR1 and CDR2 sequences are SGHTA and FQGNSA. The CDR3 sequence is 13 residues long. The CDR3: CASSYQGNYGYTF. CDR3 DNA: TGTGCCAGCAGTTACCAGGGGAACTATGGCTACACCTTC.

V is TRBV6-5 and J is TRBJ2-3; 9 nucleotides line up with TRBD1. This CDR3 is 14 amino acids long. The trim removed 8 bases at V and 2 bases at J, leaving 5 bases unmatched. Germline CDR1 reads MNHEY; CDR2 reads SVGAGI. The CDR3 coding sequence is TGTGCCAGCGTGACAGGGGGTTCCACAGATACGCAGTATTTT. Encoded protein: CASVTGGSTDTQYF.

The chain joins TRBV19 to TRBJ1-2; 7 positions agree with TRBD1. CDR1 LNHDA and CDR2 SQIVND come from the germline V gene (reference sequence). CDR3 length equals 13 residues. Trimming removed 8 bases from V and 2 bases from J; junction bases left unmatched: 5. CDR3 bases: TGTGCCAGTGGGGACAGACAAAACTATGGCTACACCTTC. Protein: CASGDRQNYGYTF.

The V gene is TRBV7-2, the J gene TRBJ2-1, with TRBD2 matching over 7 bases. Germline lookup yields CDR1 SGHTA and CDR2 FQGNSA. The CDR3 has 15 residues. The V gene end was trimmed by 1 base and the J gene end by 8 bases; junction bases not matched to a gene: 8. CDR3 protein: CASSLGGSIPHEQFF. The CDR3 DNA reads TGTGCCAGCAGCTTAGGCGGGAGTATCCCCCATGAGCAGTTCTTC.

The chain is built from TRBV19 and TRBJ2-7; no firm D call. The CDR3 totals 15 residues. V lost 2 bases and J lost 0, with 11 bases in between. CDR1 and CDR2 from the germline V gene are LNHDA and SQIVND (reference sequence). This CDR3 reads CASSITAVSSYEQYF. The DNA for the CDR3 is TGTGCCAGTAGTATAACAGCTGTAAGCTCCTACGAGCAGTACTTC.

In this sample, this clone turned up once. The chain employs TRBV5-1 and TRBJ2-1, with 11 bases lining up with TRBD2. The junction had 10 bases not matched to a gene; V was cut back by 5 bases and J by 3 bases. The CDR3 is made up of 17 amino acids. Looked up from germline, CDR1 is SGHRS and CDR2 is YFSETQ. The CDR3 nucleotides are TGCGCCAGCAGGCCCCTTATAGCGGGAGGGCTCTACAATGAGCAGTTCTTC. It specifies CASRPLIAGGLYNEQFF.

This clone is a singleton in its sample. V usage is TRBV14 and J usage is TRBJ2-1, with D possibly being TRBD2 (5 bases). This CDR3 comprises 17 residues. Trimming shortened V by 4 bases and J by 0 bases, and 16 bases separated the two germline ends. CDR1 is SGHDN, CDR2 FVKESK, per germline. The CDR3 region has the DNA TGTGCCAGCAGCCGGCTGCCGGGGTCTCCCTCCTACAATGAGCAGTTCTTC. Protein sequence: CASSRLPGSPSYNEQFF.

V usage is TRBV9 and J usage is TRBJ1-1; 8 bases map to TRBD1. The CDR3 runs to 13 residues. CDR1 SGDLS and CDR2 YYNGEE come from the germline V gene. V lost 1 base to trimming and J lost 5 bases; unmatched junction nucleotides: 1. DNA of the CDR3: TGTGCCAGCAGCGTACAGGGGGCGACTGAAGCTTTCTTT. Protein sequence: CASSVQGATEAFF.